Shown below are 16 T cell receptor beta chains from a single sample sequenced in a study of somatic mutations in cytotoxic T cells in rheumatoid arthritis. Clones were sequenced by immunoSEQ multiplex PCR, and TCRdb holds only the in-frame ones, with some missing. The data hold about 25,000 clones, with under 75% observed a single time. Sequencing was carried out using CD8+ T cells sorted from blood. Receptors originate from a woman aged 18 to 35 in good health.

This clone was seen more than once but under ten times. The rearrangement links TRBV7-6 to TRBJ2-7, with D hard to call. Trimming cost V 1 base and J 2 bases, with 6 bases left between them. CDR1 SGHVS and CDR2 FNYEAQ come from the germline V gene. The CDR3 spans 13 residues. CDR3 DNA sequence: TGTGCCAGCAGCTTAGACACAACCTACGAGCAGTACTTC. This gives the protein CASSLDTTYEQYF. The variable domain in full, with the rest retrieved from reference TRBV7-6 and TRBJ2-7, is GAGVSQSPRYKVTKRGQDVALRCDPISGHVSLYWYRQALGQGPEFLTYFNYEAQQDKSGLPNDRFSAERPEGSISTLTIQRTEQRDSAMYRCASSLDTTYEQYFGPGTRLTVT.

The chain has TRBV13 and TRBJ2-3; 7 nucleotides agree with TRBD1. Germline V gene data show CDR1 as PRHDT and CDR2 as FYEKMQ (reference sequence). Losses at the gene ends were 3 bases for V and 3 bases for J; bases not matched to a gene: 6. This CDR3 is built from 15 residues. Here the CDR3 reads CASSFGTDRTDTQYF. Written as DNA, the CDR3 is TGTGCCAGCAGCTTTGGGACAGATCGGACAGATACGCAGTATTTT. Full variable domain (remainder filled in from reference TRBV13 and TRBJ2-3): AAGVIQSPRHLIKEKRETATLKCYPIPRHDTVYWYQQGPGQDPQFLISFYEKMQSDKGSIPDRFSAQQFSDYHSELNMSSLELGDSALYFCASSFGTDRTDTQYFGPGTRLTVL.

Written as DNA, the CDR3 is TGTGCCAGCAGCTTAGGAGGGGACCCGGGGGACTACAATGAGCAGTTCTTC. It encodes CASSLGGDPGDYNEQFF. The genes are TRBV5-6 and TRBJ2-1; possible D gene TRBD2, 6 bases. Germline-derived CDR1 and CDR2 are SGHDT and YYEEEE. V dropped 2 bases and J dropped 3 bases, with 18 bases sitting between them. The CDR3 runs 17 residues. Using reference TRBV5-6 and TRBJ2-1 for the parts outside the CDR3, the full variable domain is DAGVTQSPTHLIKTRGQQVTLRCSPKSGHDTVSWYQQALGQGPQFIFQYYEEEERQRGNFPDRFSGHQFPNYSSELNVNALLLGDSALYLCASSLGGDPGDYNEQFFGPGTRLTVL.

The rearrangement links TRBV5-1 to TRBJ2-7, with D perhaps TRBD1 (5 bases). This CDR3 is built from 14 residues. Trimming took off 4 bases at V and 0 bases at J, with 11 bases between the two ends. In germline, CDR1 is SGHRS, CDR2 YFSETQ. The CDR3 DNA reads TGCGCCAGCAGCCCAGGACAAAGCTCCTACGAGCAGTACGTC. Amino acid sequence: CASSPGQSSYEQYV.

The chain couples TRBV29-1 to TRBJ2-7; D is perhaps TRBD2 (6 bases). The CDR3 consists of 12 residues. Germline V gives CDR1 SQVTM, CDR2 ANQGSEA. Deletions cut 7 bases from V and 3 bases from J, with 13 bases between. As DNA, the CDR3 is TGCAGCGGCGGGGCGGGACTCTACGAGCAGTACTTC. The encoded protein is CSGGAGLYEQYF.

This clone occurred a few times. The chain joins TRBV7-9 to TRBJ2-7; no firm D call. This CDR3 is 13 amino acids long. Per germline, CDR1 SEHNR and CDR2 FQNEAQ (reference sequence). The V end lost 2 bases, the J end lost 3 bases, and 8 bases lay between the germline ends. Here the CDR3 reads CASSLPGYYEQYF. In nucleotides, the CDR3 is TGTGCCAGCAGCTTACCAGGCTACTACGAGCAGTACTTC.

This chain joins TRBV28 and TRBJ1-2; D is ambiguous. CDR3 length: 14 amino acids. V was shortened by 5 bases and J by 8 bases, with 18 bases between the two germline ends. Per germline, CDR1 MDHEN and CDR2 SYDVKM. CDR3 DNA: TGTGCCAGCAGTCATGCGGCCTCGGGAGGAGGCTACACCTTC. It codes for CASSHAASGGGYTF.

This rearrangement joins TRBV11-2 to TRBJ2-7; no clear D gene. The CDR3 is 13 amino acids. From germline, CDR1 is SGHAT and CDR2 FQNNGV. V lost 0 bases and J 6 bases, leaving 9 bases between the germline ends. CDR3 in DNA: TGTGCCAGCAGCTTAGACCCCCCCAGCGAGCAGTACTTC. Translating it yields CASSLDPPSEQYF.

To note about this clone: This sample includes further DNA sequences coding for the same CDR3. DNA for the CDR3: TGTGCCAGCAGTTACCTCACAGGGGAAACGGGTTCACCCCTCCACTTT. This sequence encodes CASSYLTGETGSPLHF. This rearrangement joins TRBV6-6 to TRBJ1-6; 7 bases agree with TRBD1. V lost 2 bases, J lost 9 bases, and 10 bases stayed unmatched. The CDR3 has 16 residues. Germline CDR1 MNHNY, CDR2 SVGAGI (reference sequence).

This clone has only a few counts. This chain links TRBV6-5 with TRBJ1-6; D uncertain. Between the trimmed V and J ends, which lost 8 bases and 7 bases, there was a span of 12 bases. CDR1 MNHEY and CDR2 SVGAGI come from the germline V gene. This CDR3 region has 13 residues. The CDR3 spells CASYSDGNSPLHF. The CDR3 DNA follows: TGTGCCAGCTATTCGGACGGAAATTCACCCCTCCACTTT.

The chain joins TRBV27 to TRBJ2-1, with D perhaps given as TRBD1 or TRBD2 (6 bases each). The CDR3 has 14 residues. Germline V gene lookup returns CDR1 MNHEY and CDR2 SMNVEV (reference sequence). Trimming cost V 6 bases and J 10 bases, with 19 bases left between them. The DNA for the CDR3 is TGTGCCAGCAGACCACGGGGGCGTCGGGAGGAGCAGTTCTTC. This codes for CASRPRGRREEQFF.

The chain is built from TRBV30 and TRBJ1-1, with D tentatively TRBD1 (5 bases). This CDR3 is 11 amino acids long. Trimming stripped 4 bases from V and 8 bases from J, with 11 bases between. CDR1 is GTSNPN and CDR2 is SVGIG in the germline V gene (reference sequence). CDR3 protein: CAWIRGTEAFF. CDR3 sequence (DNA): TGTGCCTGGATTCGGGGCACCGAAGCTTTCTTT.

V gene TRBV28 combines with J gene TRBJ2-1; 10 bases map to TRBD2. J was trimmed by 6 bases and V by 5 bases; bases with no gene match: 10. Germline V CDR1 and CDR2: MDHEN, SYDVKM. The CDR3 has 16 amino acids. The CDR3 nucleotides are TGTGCCAGCAGTCCACCGGGACTAGCGCATATCAATGAGCAGTTCTTC. Translation: CASSPPGLAHINEQFF.

The chain employs TRBV9 and TRBJ2-1, with 8 bases matching TRBD2. V lost 3 bases to trimming and J lost 4 bases; unmatched junction nucleotides: 9. Germline V lookup: CDR1 SGDLS, CDR2 YYNGEE. The CDR3 totals 16 residues. In DNA form, the CDR3 reads TGTGCCAGCAGCGCCAAGAGCGGGGGAGCTTACAATGAGCAGTTCTTC. Translation: CASSAKSGGAYNEQFF.

The rearrangement links TRBV10-1 to TRBJ1-2, with D unclear. This CDR3 comprises 12 residues. Germline-derived CDR1 and CDR2 are WNHNN and SYGVQD (reference sequence). V dropped 2 bases and J dropped 2 bases, with 3 bases sitting between them. CDR3 residues: CASSEGNYGYTF. In DNA form, the CDR3 reads TGCGCCAGCAGTGAGGGGAACTATGGCTACACCTTC.

This clone has just a few counts. The chain uses TRBV7-6 and TRBJ2-7; 14 positions agree with TRBD2. Germline CDR1 SGHVS, CDR2 FNYEAQ. The CDR3 is 15 residues long. V trimming: 4 bases; J trimming: 3 bases; junction bases outside the gene matches: 2. CDR3 DNA: TGTGCCAGCAGCTCAGGGACTAGCGGGAGCTACGAGCAGTACTTC. It yields the protein CASSSGTSGSYEQYF.